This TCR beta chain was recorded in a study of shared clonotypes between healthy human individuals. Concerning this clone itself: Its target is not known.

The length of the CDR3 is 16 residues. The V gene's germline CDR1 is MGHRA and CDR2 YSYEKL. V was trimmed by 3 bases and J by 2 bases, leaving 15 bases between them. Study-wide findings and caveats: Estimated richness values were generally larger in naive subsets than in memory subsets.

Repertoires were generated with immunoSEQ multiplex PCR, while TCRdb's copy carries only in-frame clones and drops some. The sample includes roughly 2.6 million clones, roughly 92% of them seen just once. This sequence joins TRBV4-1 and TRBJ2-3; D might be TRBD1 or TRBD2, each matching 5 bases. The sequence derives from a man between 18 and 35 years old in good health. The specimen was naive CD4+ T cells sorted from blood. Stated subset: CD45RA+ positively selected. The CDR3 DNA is TGCGCCAGCAGCCACGGGGCGACGCGTCCCACAGATACGCAGTATTTT. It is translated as CASSHGATRPTDTQYF.